This T cell receptor (beta chain) was sequenced for a study of identical twins. Whole-study results and caveats: Excess twin sharing in beta out-of-frame sequences was weaker.

Comment on this clonotype: Its target is not known.

MiXCR, applied by TCRdb to the 5' RACE reads, yields one record per CDR3 protein. This sample has about 690,000 distinct CDR3 sequences; 6% to 6.5% occur once, and the top ten carry approximately 1.6%. Germline CDR1 SGHRS, CDR2 YFSETQ. The CDR3 runs to 15 residues. V dropped 5 bases and J dropped 3 bases, with 15 bases sitting between them. In every case, the donor was a healthy Caucasian. Sequencing was done on a sample of naive T cells sorted from blood. This sequence originates from a man younger than 35 in good health. The chain has TRBV5-1 and TRBJ2-1; D gene uncertain. The CDR3 coding sequence is TGCGCCAGCAGTTCCCAGGCCGCTGACTACAATGAGCAGTTCTTC. Translated: CASSSQAADYNEQFF.